This T cell receptor (beta chain) is from a study of blood T cell repertoires in COVID-19. In the study overall: Whether acute or convalescent, the COVID-19 samples came from the United States, Italy and Spain. PBMCs, B-cell-depleted T cells, or T cells provided the cDNA or gDNA that made up the material.

Authors' methods: Amplification from reference gene primers served as the basis for estimated nucleated cell counts. Libraries were prepared by immunoSEQ multiplex PCR; TCRdb keeps only in-frame clonotypes and omits some of them. The DNA gave D and trimming, while V, J and clone size come from that table. The repertoire holds about 100,000 clones, with around 92% as singletons. There are 15 residues in the CDR3. CDR1 and CDR2 from the germline V gene are LNHDA and SQIVND (reference sequence). V shed 5 bases and J 7 bases; nucleotides not matched to a gene: 7. Material: peripheral blood. The receptor's source is a man aged 50 or older with active COVID-19. The V call is TRBV19, the J call TRBJ1-6; TRBD1 aligns across 8 bases. CDR3 loop: CASSPEDRVNSPLHF. The CDR3 DNA reads TGTGCCAGTAGTCCGGAGGACAGGGTGAATTCACCCCTCCACTTT.